This TCR beta chain is drawn from a study of identical twins. Study results and caveats: Where out-of-frame alpha sequences were twin-shared, they showed excess low generation probability. Insertion counts were lower in abundant cord blood beta clonotypes, a trend that memory repertoires did not show. Rather than following the same donors, the conclusions depended on cross-sectional statistical analysis.

TCRdb analysed the 5' RACE reads with MiXCR anew, one entry per CDR3 protein. The repertoire has fewer than 450,000 distinct CDR3 sequences, 9% to 10% of them found once; the top ten carry 8% to 9.5%. This clonotype turned up a few times. What it recognizes is unknown. Healthy Caucasian donors formed the entire cohort. V lost 4 bases to trimming and J lost 2 bases; unmatched junction nucleotides: 3. CDR1 and CDR2 from the germline V gene are SGHRS and YFSETQ. The CDR3 totals 14 residues. The TCR sequence derives from a woman in her 50s in good health. Sequenced input: naive T cells sorted from blood. The V gene is TRBV5-1, the J gene TRBJ1-2; 9 bases agree with TRBD1. CDR3 nucleotide sequence: TGCGCCAGCAGCGTCGGACAGGGGAACTATGGCTACACCTTC. It translates to CASSVGQGNYGYTF.